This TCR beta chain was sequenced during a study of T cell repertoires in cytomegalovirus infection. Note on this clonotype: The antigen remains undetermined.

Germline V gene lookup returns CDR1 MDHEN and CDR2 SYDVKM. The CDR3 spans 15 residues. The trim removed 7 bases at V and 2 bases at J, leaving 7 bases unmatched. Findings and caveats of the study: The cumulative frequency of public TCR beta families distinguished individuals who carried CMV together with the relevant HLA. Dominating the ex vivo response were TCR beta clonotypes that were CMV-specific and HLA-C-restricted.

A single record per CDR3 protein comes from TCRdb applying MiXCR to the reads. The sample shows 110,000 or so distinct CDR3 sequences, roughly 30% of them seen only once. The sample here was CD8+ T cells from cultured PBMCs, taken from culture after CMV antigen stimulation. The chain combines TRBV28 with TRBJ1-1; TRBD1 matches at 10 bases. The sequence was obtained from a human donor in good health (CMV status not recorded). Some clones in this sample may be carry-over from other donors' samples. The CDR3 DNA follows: TGTGCCAGCAAGGAGACAGGGGGCCCCAACACTGAAGCTTTCTTT. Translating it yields CASKETGGPNTEAFF. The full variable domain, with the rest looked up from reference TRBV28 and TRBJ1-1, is DVKVTQSSRYLVKRTGEKVFLECVQDMDHENMFWYRQDPGLGLRLIYFSYDVKMKEKGDIPEGYSVSREKKERFSLILESASTNQTSMYLCASKETGGPNTEAFFGQGTRLTVV.